Following are 28 T cell receptor beta chains from one sample sequenced in a study of memory CD4+ T cells and cytomegalovirus serostatus. Profiled with immunoSEQ multiplex PCR; TCRdb holds only in-frame clones, not every one. The sample records tens of thousands of clones, around 79% being singletons. Single viable CD3+CD4+CD8-CD45RO+ cells were sorted as the memory CD4+ T cells. Sequencing was done on a sample of memory CD4+ T cells from blood. These TCRs come from an adult in good health and CMV-seropositive.

This clone was seen a few times. V is TRBV4-1 and J is TRBJ2-5; D is unresolved. Trimming removed 2 bases from V and 2 bases from J, with 3 bases in between. Germline V gene lookup returns CDR1 MGHRA and CDR2 YSYEKL. The CDR3 is 12 amino acids. The CDR3 bases are TGCGCCAGCAGCCAACCACAAGAGACCCAGTACTTC. Amino acid sequence: CASSQPQETQYF.

The chain joins TRBV19 to TRBJ2-2; maybe TRBD2 (6 bases). CDR3 length: 16 residues. In germline, CDR1 is LNHDA, CDR2 SQIVND (reference sequence). Trimming took 4 bases from V and 0 from J, leaving 12 bases between them. The CDR3 protein is CASSRIGGANTGELFF. The CDR3 bases are TGTGCCAGTAGTAGAATTGGAGGGGCGAACACCGGGGAGCTGTTTTTT.

The table lists this clone with a few counts. The chain carries TRBV7-2 and TRBJ1-3; no definite D call. Germline V lookup: CDR1 SGHTA, CDR2 FQGNSA. The CDR3 extends over 15 amino acids. With 4 bases removed from V and 1 base from J, the gap between germline ends came to 11 bases. Here the CDR3 DNA reads TGTGCCAGCAGCTCGTACCTGGAGTCTGGAAACACCATATATTTT. Amino acid sequence: CASSSYLESGNTIYF.

The chain joins TRBV11-3 to TRBJ2-5; D not certain. V was pared by 5 bases and J by 6 bases, with 10 bases between. The CDR3 totals 12 residues. From germline, CDR1 is SGHNT and CDR2 YENEEA. The CDR3 loop is CASSTPRQTQYF. The CDR3, as DNA: TGTGCCAGCAGCACACCGCGCCAGACCCAGTACTTC. The full variable domain, in which reference TRBV11-3 and TRBJ2-5 provide the parts outside the CDR3, is EAGVVQSPRYKIIEKKQPVAFWCNPISGHNTLYWYLQNLGQGPELLIRYENEEAVDDSQLPKDRFSAERLKGVDSTLKIQPAELGDSAVYLCASSTPRQTQYFGPGTRLLVL.

The chain links TRBV11-2 to TRBJ1-4; D is uncertain. Deletions cut 4 bases from V and 4 bases from J, with 10 bases between. Germline V gene data show CDR1 as SGHAT and CDR2 as FQNNGV. This CDR3 has 14 amino acids. The CDR3 protein is CASSYRTFNEKLFF. The CDR3 bases are TGTGCCAGCAGCTACCGGACTTTTAATGAAAAACTGTTTTTT.

This clone was detected only a few times. This sequence joins TRBV30 and TRBJ1-2; TRBD1 is a possible D gene (5 bases). V was trimmed by 0 bases and J by 6 bases, leaving 14 bases between them. The length of the CDR3 is 14 residues. Per germline, CDR1 GTSNPN and CDR2 SVGIG (reference sequence). The CDR3 loop reads CAWSVRMGHDGYTF. The CDR3 DNA follows: TGTGCCTGGAGTGTACGAATGGGGCACGATGGCTACACCTTC.

This chain links TRBV6-4 with TRBJ1-1, with D perhaps matching TRBD1 (5 bases). The germline V and J ends were trimmed by 5 bases and 2 bases, with 9 bases remaining between them. CDR1 and CDR2 (germline): MRHNA, SNTAGT. CDR3 size: 13 residues. The CDR3 loop reads CASSSGENTEAFF. CDR3 coding DNA: TGTGCCAGCAGTTCGGGGGAAAACACTGAAGCTTTCTTT.

This clone was observed once. V gene TRBV29-1 combines with J gene TRBJ2-1; TRBD2 matches at 13 bases. The CDR3 covers 14 residues. Germline CDR1 and CDR2: SQVTM and ANQGSEA. V shed 7 bases, J shed 6 bases, and the junction held 6 bases outside the gene matches. The DNA of the CDR3 is TGCAGCGCGGTACTAGCGGGAGGGTCCAATGAGCAGTTCTTC. Translated: CSAVLAGGSNEQFF.

This chain connects TRBV5-1 to TRBJ2-5, with 11 bases fitting TRBD2. CDR3 length: 15 residues. Germline values: CDR1 SGHRS, CDR2 YFSETQ. With 0 bases clipped from V and 4 bases from J, the junction kept 2 bases outside the gene matches. The DNA of the CDR3 is TGCGCCAGCAGCTTGGGTGGGACTAGCGGAGAGACCCAGTACTTC. It specifies CASSLGGTSGETQYF.

The chain couples TRBV10-3 to TRBJ2-3, with 9 bases that match TRBD1. The CDR3 length is 15 residues. V gave up 10 bases and J gave up 0 bases; unmatched junction bases: 8. From germline, CDR1 is ENHRY and CDR2 SYGVKD. CDR3 sequence (DNA): TGTGCCACTACACAGGGGGCGTCTAGCACAGATACGCAGTATTTT. Its translation: CATTQGASSTDTQYF.

The chain combines TRBV29-1 with TRBJ2-5; no definite D call. V was clipped by 0 bases and J by 5 bases, with 7 bases between them. Per germline, CDR1 SQVTM and CDR2 ANQGSEA. This CDR3 contains 12 residues. As DNA, the CDR3 is TGCAGCGTTGAAGATGACGGGGAGACCCAGTACTTC. Amino acid sequence: CSVEDDGETQYF.

CDR3 nucleotides: TGTGCCAGCAGCCCCGAAAGGACTAGCGGAAACAATGAGCAGTTCTTC. Its protein is CASSPERTSGNNEQFF. The chain carries TRBV7-3 and TRBJ2-1; 10 bases agree with TRBD2. This CDR3 is built from 16 residues. CDR1 and CDR2 from the germline V gene are SGHTA and FQGTGA. Unmatched junction bases numbered 9, after V lost 5 bases and J lost 5 bases. The full variable domain, with the rest looked up from reference TRBV7-3 and TRBJ2-1, is GAGVSQTPSNKVTEKGKYVELRCDPISGHTALYWYRQSLGQGPEFLIYFQGTGAADDSGLPNDRFFAVRPEGSVSTLKIQRTERGDSAVYLCASSPERTSGNNEQFFGPGTRLTVL.

The J gene is TRBJ2-1, the V gene TRBV9; 10 bases agree with TRBD2. This CDR3 contains 18 residues. CDR1 and CDR2 (germline): SGDLS, YYNGEE. V was clipped by 4 bases and J by 13 bases; unmatched bases: 23. In DNA form, the CDR3 reads TGTGCCAGCAGCCAATCCCGCTTGGGACTTACTAGCGGGATAGAACAGTTCTTC. This sequence encodes CASSQSRLGLTSGIEQFF.

V and J are TRBV19 and TRBJ1-2; D possibly corresponds to TRBD1 (6 bases). V was shortened by 7 bases and J by 5 bases, with 14 bases between the two germline ends. This CDR3 region has 13 residues. Looked up from germline, CDR1 is LNHDA and CDR2 is SQIVND (reference sequence). The CDR3 reads CASTPLGQYGYTF. The CDR3 DNA reads TGTGCCAGTACCCCTTTGGGACAATATGGCTACACCTTC.

This clone was observed once. The chain has TRBV19 and TRBJ2-1, with TRBD2 as a possible D gene (5 bases). This CDR3 contains 14 residues. Trimming shortened V by 4 bases and J by 5 bases, and 12 bases separated the two germline ends. Germline CDR1 and CDR2: LNHDA and SQIVND (reference sequence). DNA for the CDR3: TGTGCCAGTAGTAGGGAGACTTTCAACAATGAGCAGTTCTTC. This codes for CASSRETFNNEQFF.

This rearrangement joins TRBV5-1 to TRBJ2-5; D is perhaps TRBD1 (6 bases). Germline CDR1 SGHRS, CDR2 YFSETQ. This CDR3 has 15 amino acids. V was clipped by 2 bases and J by 9 bases, with 20 bases between them. In nucleotides, the CDR3 is TGCGCCAGCAGCTTTGGGGGCCCGGGACCGCGGTCCCAGTACTTC. This gives the protein CASSFGGPGPRSQYF.

The J gene is TRBJ1-2, the V gene TRBV28; 11 bases align to TRBD1. CDR3 length equals 14 residues. V trimming: 4 bases; J trimming: 4 bases; junction bases outside the gene matches: 2. Germline CDR1 is MDHEN and CDR2 is SYDVKM. The CDR3 DNA reads TGTGCCAGCAGTTCGGGACAGGGGGGCTATGGCTACACCTTC. Translated: CASSSGQGGYGYTF.

A single count supports this clone. V usage is TRBV5-4 and J usage is TRBJ1-4; 7 bases line up with TRBD1. This CDR3 comprises 16 residues. Germline-derived CDR1 and CDR2 are SGHNT and YYREEE (reference sequence). The J segment lost 0 bases and the V segment lost 4 bases, leaving 6 bases of the junction unmatched. CDR3 nucleotides: TGTGCCAGCAGCCAGGGGACAGTTGCAACTAATGAAAAACTGTTTTTT. Amino acid sequence: CASSQGTVATNEKLFF.

The rearrangement uses TRBV20-1 and TRBJ2-7; D is possibly TRBD1 (6 bases). Deletions cut 6 bases from V and 8 bases from J, with 14 bases between. Germline values: CDR1 DFQATT, CDR2 SNEGSKA (reference sequence). There are 11 residues in the CDR3. For the CDR3, the DNA is TGCAGTGCCTCGGACAGTACGAAGCAGTACTTC. The encoded protein is CSASDSTKQYF.

The chain joins TRBV7-2 to TRBJ2-1; 12 nucleotides agree with TRBD2. V lost 0 bases to trimming and J lost 6 bases; unmatched junction nucleotides: 0. The CDR3 has 15 residues. Germline lookup yields CDR1 SGHTA and CDR2 FQGNSA. The CDR3 bases are TGTGCCAGCAGCTTAGCGACTAGCGGGAGCAATGAGCAGTTCTTC. As protein: CASSLATSGSNEQFF.

This rearrangement joins TRBV11-2 to TRBJ2-3, with 8 nucleotides matching TRBD2. Unmatched junction bases numbered 8, after V lost 5 bases and J lost 4 bases. Germline V CDR1 and CDR2: SGHAT, FQNNGV. This CDR3 is built from 15 residues. The CDR3 loop is CASSRIAGMADTQYF. CDR3 in DNA: TGTGCCAGCAGCCGAATAGCGGGGATGGCAGATACGCAGTATTTT.

The chain is built from TRBV30 and TRBJ2-5; no reliable D call. The CDR3 totals 12 residues. The germline V gene has CDR1 GTSNPN and CDR2 SVGIG (reference sequence). The ends were cut back, 2 bases at V and 1 base at J, with 5 bases in the middle. The CDR3 DNA reads as TGTGCCTGGAGTATAGTCCAAGAGACCCAGTACTTC. It encodes CAWSIVQETQYF.

The rearrangement links TRBV19 to TRBJ1-2; 8 bases align to TRBD1. Germline values: CDR1 LNHDA, CDR2 SQIVND (reference sequence). The CDR3 runs to 13 residues. V lost 6 bases and J lost 7; bases outside the gene matches: 7. Here the CDR3 reads CASSTDRGGGYTF. The CDR3 nucleotides are TGTGCCAGTAGCACCGACAGGGGTGGTGGCTACACCTTC.

In its sample, this clone was seen a few times. The CDR3 DNA is TGTGCCAGTAGTTCCGGTCCGTCCGAAGCTTTCTTT. Amino acids: CASSSGPSEAFF. The chain joins TRBV19 to TRBJ1-1; D is unresolved. V was clipped by 5 bases and J by 8 bases, with 12 bases between them. The germline CDR1 and CDR2 sequences are LNHDA and SQIVND (reference sequence). The CDR3 has 12 amino acids.

V and J are TRBV6-5 and TRBJ2-1; TRBD2 aligns across 7 bases. The V gene's germline CDR1 is MNHEY and CDR2 SVGAGI. Trimming at V came to 4 bases and at J to 8 bases, leaving 8 bases not matched to a gene. CDR3 length: 14 residues. The CDR3 coding sequence is TGTGCCAGCAGTTTTTCAGCGGGACCGGATGAGCAGTTCTTC. Translating gives CASSFSAGPDEQFF.

The chain couples TRBV7-2 to TRBJ2-1, with TRBD2 matching 10 bases. Germline CDR1 and CDR2: SGHTA and FQGNSA. Unmatched junction bases numbered 8, after V lost 6 bases and J lost 6 bases. There are 15 residues in the CDR3. CDR3 protein: CASRTSGREGNEQFF. CDR3 nucleotide sequence: TGTGCCAGCAGGACGAGCGGGAGGGAGGGCAATGAGCAGTTCTTC.

The V and J genes are TRBV30 and TRBJ1-5, with 7 bases that match TRBD1. Unmatched junction bases numbered 3, after V lost 5 bases and J lost 2 bases. The CDR3 runs to 13 residues. In germline, CDR1 is GTSNPN, CDR2 SVGIG (reference sequence). CDR3 residues: CAWGQEGNQPQHF. CDR3 DNA: TGTGCCTGGGGACAGGAGGGCAATCAGCCCCAGCATTTT.

The genes are TRBV19 and TRBJ1-4; 7 bases align to TRBD1. This CDR3 region has 16 residues. V lost 4 bases to trimming and J lost 2 bases; unmatched junction nucleotides: 7. CDR1 and CDR2 (germline): LNHDA, SQIVND (reference sequence). The CDR3 DNA follows: TGTGCCAGTAGTAGGAGACAGGGCCCGACTAATGAAAAACTGTTTTTT. It encodes CASSRRQGPTNEKLFF.